The 26 T cell receptor beta chains reported below all come from one sample, sequenced in a study of beta chain features in type 1 diabetes. Study-wide points: Among all four CD4+ subsets, Type 1 diabetes patients had TCRB CDR3s that were moderately but significantly shorter.

Isolated RNA was reverse transcribed in full, so expressed TCRB transcripts were sequenced. Libraries were prepared by immunoSEQ multiplex PCR; TCRdb keeps only in-frame clonotypes and omits some of them. The table shows around 280,000 clones, with over 14% occurring only once. Their specific antigens are unknown. The sample comprised naive CD4+ T cells from blood. Receptors originate from a man aged 18 to 29 with type 1 diabetes.

The J gene is TRBJ1-4, the V gene TRBV14; a weak D match, TRBD1 (5 bases). Germline CDR1 SGHDN, CDR2 FVKESK. The CDR3 contains 16 residues. The V and J ends lost 3 bases and 2 bases respectively, with 13 bases between them. The CDR3 DNA reads TGTGCCAGCAGCCAGTACGCAGGGAGGACTAATGAAAAACTGTTTTTT. The encoded protein is CASSQYAGRTNEKLFF.

The chain links TRBV2 to TRBJ2-5; TRBD1 is a possible D gene (5 bases). V lost 1 base, J lost 5 bases, and 5 bases lay in between. Germline assignment: CDR1 SNHLY and CDR2 FYNNEI. The CDR3 consists of 12 residues. The CDR3 loop is CASSEEGETQYF. The CDR3 DNA is TGTGCCAGCAGTGAAGAGGGGGAGACCCAGTACTTC.

The chain links TRBV18 to TRBJ1-2; 12 positions agree with TRBD1. The germline gives CDR1 KGHSH, CDR2 LQKENI. V lost 6 bases and J lost 5; bases outside the gene matches: 10. This CDR3 has 16 amino acids. Written as DNA, the CDR3 is TGTGCCAGCTCTCCGTATTCGGGACAGGGGGCTTATGGCTACACCTTC. Its translation: CASSPYSGQGAYGYTF. The full variable domain, its missing parts supplied by reference TRBV18 and TRBJ1-2, is NAGVMQNPRHLVRRRGQEARLRCSPMKGHSHVYWYRQLPEEGLKFMVYLQKENIIDESGMPKERFSAEFPKEGPSILRIQQVVRGDSAAYFCASSPYSGQGAYGYTFGSGTRLTVV.

This chain links TRBV27 with TRBJ2-5; TRBD2 matches at 8 bases. This CDR3 region has 16 residues. V was clipped by 7 bases and J by 4 bases; unmatched bases: 14. Germline assignment: CDR1 MNHEY and CDR2 SMNVEV (reference sequence). The CDR3 region has the DNA TGTGCCAGCAAATCCTCAAAACTAGCGGTGGGAGAGACCCAGTACTTC. Residues: CASKSSKLAVGETQYF.

This clone was seen more than once but under ten times. The V and J genes are TRBV2 and TRBJ2-1, with 9 bases aligning to TRBD1. This CDR3 contains 13 residues. V trimming: 6 bases; J trimming: 8 bases; junction bases outside the gene matches: 5. Looked up from germline, CDR1 is SNHLY and CDR2 is FYNNEI. Written as DNA, the CDR3 is TGTGCCAGCAGACAGGGGGCTTTTGATGAGCAGTTCTTC. Its translation: CASRQGAFDEQFF.

This clone turned up a few times. CDR3 sequence (DNA): TGTGCCAGCACGGACAGAAGCTCCTACAATGAGCAGTTCTTC. Protein sequence: CASTDRSSYNEQFF. The chain is built from TRBV7-2 and TRBJ2-1, with D perhaps matching TRBD1 (6 bases). In germline, CDR1 is SGHTA, CDR2 FQGNSA. The V end was cut by 7 bases, the J end by 0 bases, with 10 bases between. This CDR3 contains 14 residues.

The chain uses TRBV7-2 and TRBJ1-4; no clear D gene. The germline gives CDR1 SGHTA, CDR2 FQGNSA. V was trimmed by 1 base and J by 1 base, leaving 7 bases between them. The CDR3 loop spans 15 amino acids. CDR3 coding DNA: TGTGCCAGCAGCTTAGTCTCCCGAACTAATGAAAAACTGTTTTTT. Its protein is CASSLVSRTNEKLFF. Supplemented by reference TRBV7-2 and TRBJ1-4, the full variable domain reads GAGVSQSPSNKVTEKGKDVELRCDPISGHTALYWYRQSLGQGLEFLIYFQGNSAPDKSGLPSDRFSAERTGGSVSTLTIQRTQQEDSAVYLCASSLVSRTNEKLFFGSGTQLSVL.

This clone was seen only a few times. The chain has TRBV11-2 and TRBJ2-3; a possible D gene is TRBD1 (6 bases). The CDR3 is made up of 14 amino acids. CDR1 and CDR2 from the germline V gene are SGHAT and FQNNGV. Trimming removed 5 bases at V and 2 bases at J, with 11 bases between. CDR3 DNA sequence: TGTGCCAGCAGCCGGACAGCGAACACAGATACGCAGTATTTT. Amino acids: CASSRTANTDTQYF.

V and J are TRBV19 and TRBJ1-2; the match to TRBD1 covers 8 bases. The CDR3 extends over 15 amino acids. Germline V CDR1 and CDR2: LNHDA, SQIVND (reference sequence). The V segment lost 1 base and the J segment 7 bases; nucleotides outside the gene matches: 8. This CDR3 is CASSIGGQARRGYTF. The DNA of the CDR3 is TGTGCCAGTAGTATAGGGGGACAGGCGCGGCGTGGCTACACCTTC.

This sequence joins TRBV5-4 and TRBJ1-2; a possible D gene is TRBD1 (5 bases). The V end lost 6 bases, the J end lost 7 bases, and 13 bases lay between the germline ends. Germline V gene sequence: CDR1 SGHNT, CDR2 YYREEE (reference sequence). The CDR3 extends over 12 amino acids. DNA for the CDR3: TGTGCCAGCACCTGGGGGGGTTCTGGCTACACCTTC. Amino acid sequence: CASTWGGSGYTF.

This clone was recorded a few times. V and J are TRBV30 and TRBJ2-5; TRBD2 matches at 8 bases. This CDR3 comprises 15 residues. The J segment lost 2 bases and the V segment lost 5 bases, leaving 10 bases of the junction unmatched. Germline CDR1 and CDR2: GTSNPN and SVGIG (reference sequence). CDR3 coding DNA: TGTGCCTGGGGGACCCGACTAGCGTTACAAGAGACCCAGTACTTC. Amino acid sequence: CAWGTRLALQETQYF.

The chain employs TRBV5-4 and TRBJ2-7; TRBD2 aligns across 10 bases. The CDR3 sequence is 15 residues long. Germline CDR1 and CDR2: SGHNT and YYREEE (reference sequence). The V gene end was trimmed by 0 bases and the J gene end by 4 bases; junction bases not matched to a gene: 4. The CDR3 DNA reads as TGTGCCAGCAGCTTGGCCGGACTAGCGGAATACGAGCAGTACTTC. Amino acids: CASSLAGLAEYEQYF.

The V gene is TRBV7-9, the J gene TRBJ1-4, with a tentative D call TRBD1 (5 bases). CDR1 is SEHNR and CDR2 is FQNEAQ in the germline V gene (reference sequence). This CDR3 region has 14 residues. The V and J ends lost 1 base and 7 bases respectively, with 10 bases between them. This CDR3 reads CASSLGQIGEKLFF. CDR3 DNA: TGTGCCAGCAGCTTAGGACAGATAGGTGAAAAACTGTTTTTT.

The V gene is TRBV7-2, the J gene TRBJ1-6; no clear D. The CDR3 contains 15 residues. The germline V gene has CDR1 SGHTA and CDR2 FQGNSA. With 1 base removed from V and 14 bases from J, the gap between germline ends came to 18 bases. The DNA for the CDR3 is TGTGCCAGCAGCTTAGAAGCACACGAGAGGTCGGCCCTCCACTTT. This gives the protein CASSLEAHERSALHF.

The J gene is TRBJ2-3, the V gene TRBV7-9; D unresolved. The V and J ends lost 0 bases and 1 base respectively, with 8 bases between them. CDR1 is SEHNR and CDR2 is FQNEAQ in the germline V gene (reference sequence). CDR3 length: 15 residues. CDR3 loop: CASSLARGRTDTQYF. The DNA of the CDR3 is TGTGCCAGCAGCTTAGCGCGTGGGCGCACAGATACGCAGTATTTT.

V usage is TRBV28 and J usage is TRBJ2-7; 12 positions agree with TRBD1. Germline V lookup: CDR1 MDHEN, CDR2 SYDVKM. The length of the CDR3 is 15 residues. The J segment lost 1 base and the V segment lost 8 bases, leaving 6 bases of the junction unmatched. The CDR3 DNA reads as TGTGCCAGCGATGGGACAGGGGGCGCGTCCTACGAGCAGTACTTC. This gives the protein CASDGTGGASYEQYF.

There are a few counts of this clone. V gene TRBV13 combines with J gene TRBJ2-7, with 11 bases that match TRBD1. CDR1 is PRHDT, CDR2 FYEKMQ, per germline (reference sequence). The V segment lost 2 bases and the J segment 4 bases; nucleotides outside the gene matches: 10. The CDR3 totals 17 residues. The CDR3 DNA is TGTGCCAGCAGCTTATTGGTCGGGGGACAGGGGGTATACGAGCAGTACTTC. It is translated as CASSLLVGGQGVYEQYF. Full variable domain (missing parts from reference TRBV13 and TRBJ2-7): AAGVIQSPRHLIKEKRETATLKCYPIPRHDTVYWYQQGPGQDPQFLISFYEKMQSDKGSIPDRFSAQQFSDYHSELNMSSLELGDSALYFCASSLLVGGQGVYEQYFGPGTRLTVT.

The gene calls are TRBV5-4 and TRBJ2-5, with a tentative D call TRBD2 (5 bases). V was clipped by 4 bases and J by 0 bases, with 13 bases between them. Germline lookup yields CDR1 SGHNT and CDR2 YYREEE (reference sequence). This CDR3 has 15 residues. CDR3 sequence (DNA): TGTGCCAGCAGCGCGGGCTCCAGGCACCAAGAGACCCAGTACTTC. It is translated as CASSAGSRHQETQYF.

This clone was observed a handful of times. The genes are TRBV6-5 and TRBJ2-7, with D maybe TRBD2 (5 bases). Trimming stripped 3 bases from V and 4 bases from J, with 16 bases between. Germline V gives CDR1 MNHEY, CDR2 SVGAGI. The CDR3 extends over 15 amino acids. CDR3 residues: CASSYGGAGKYEQYF. In DNA form, the CDR3 reads TGTGCCAGCAGTTATGGCGGTGCGGGCAAGTACGAGCAGTACTTC.

This clone showed up just a few times. This chain uses TRBV2 with TRBJ2-1; D unresolved. The CDR3 sequence is 12 residues long. Trimming removed 6 bases from V and 4 bases from J, with 7 bases in between. Germline-derived CDR1 and CDR2 are SNHLY and FYNNEI. DNA for the CDR3: TGTGCCAGCAGCCCACAGTACAATGAGCAGTTCTTC. This sequence encodes CASSPQYNEQFF.

This chain connects TRBV25-1 to TRBJ2-3; 9 nucleotides align to TRBD1. The junction had 6 bases not matched to a gene; V was cut back by 0 bases and J by 2 bases. This CDR3 comprises 17 residues. Per germline, CDR1 MGHDK and CDR2 SYGVNS. In DNA, the CDR3 is TGTGCCAGCAGTGAATATAAGGGACAGGGACCCACAGATACGCAGTATTTT. Translated: CASSEYKGQGPTDTQYF.

In its sample, this clone was seen a few times. This rearrangement joins TRBV28 to TRBJ1-4; D call uncertain. V shed 1 base and J shed 8 bases, with 14 bases lying between them. Germline V gives CDR1 MDHEN, CDR2 SYDVKM. The CDR3 is 15 residues long. The CDR3 region has the DNA TGTGCCAGCAGTTTATCCGGGCCCCGGAGGGAAAAACTGTTTTTT. Its protein is CASSLSGPRREKLFF.

This rearrangement joins TRBV28 to TRBJ2-2; possible D gene TRBD2, 5 bases. The V gene's germline CDR1 is MDHEN and CDR2 SYDVKM. Trimming shortened V by 7 bases and J by 4 bases, and 10 bases separated the two germline ends. CDR3 length: 13 residues. CDR3 in DNA: TGTGCCAGCATATCCGGGGTCACCGGGGAGCTGTTTTTT. It codes for CASISGVTGELFF.

This rearrangement joins TRBV27 to TRBJ1-6, with D possibly being TRBD1 (6 bases). The V gene's germline CDR1 is MNHEY and CDR2 SMNVEV (reference sequence). This CDR3 has 17 residues. Trimming pared 1 base from V and 8 bases from J, leaving 18 bases between. The CDR3 region has the DNA TGTGCCAGCAGTTTATTCTGGGACAATACTCCACATTCACCCCTCCACTTT. It is translated as CASSLFWDNTPHSPLHF.

This clone was seen only a few times. Written as DNA, the CDR3 is TGTGCCTGGAGTTCCCCACAGATCCCTCTCCGCTATGGCTACACCTTC. Encoded protein: CAWSSPQIPLRYGYTF. The chain couples TRBV30 to TRBJ1-2; D remains unclear. CDR3 length: 16 residues. V was clipped by 2 bases and J by 4 bases, with 20 bases between them. Germline CDR1 is GTSNPN and CDR2 is SVGIG (reference sequence). The full variable domain, completed using reference TRBV30 and TRBJ1-2, is SQTIHQWPATLVQPVGSPLSLECTVEGTSNPNLYWYRQAAGRGLQLLFYSVGIGQISSEVPQNLSASRPQDRQFILSSKKLLLSDSGFYLCAWSSPQIPLRYGYTFGSGTRLTVV.

There are a few counts of this clone. J is TRBJ2-3 and V is TRBV6-5; 9 positions match TRBD2. This CDR3 comprises 14 residues. Germline V gene data show CDR1 as MNHEY and CDR2 as SVGAGI. V was pared by 6 bases and J by 2 bases, with 3 bases of the junction left unmatched. CDR3 sequence reads: CASRLAGLTDTQYF. CDR3 nucleotides: TGTGCCAGCAGGCTAGCGGGACTCACAGATACGCAGTATTTT.